This T cell receptor (beta chain) was sequenced for a study of CD8+ T cells in alopecia areata. Study information: Severity scores in treated patients reflected the percentage of scalp affected.

A remark on this clone: Its antigen is unknown.

RNA was extracted and reverse transcribed into cDNA as the sequencing template. The data were produced by immunoSEQ multiplex PCR, yet TCRdb's version contains in-frame clones alone and is incomplete. Found here are about 3,300 clones, under 85% of them singletons; the top ten hold 4% to 5.5%. Described treatment: oral pan-JAK inhibitor, 5-10 mg twice daily. Peripheral blood samples and lesional scalp punch biopsies were obtained from alopecia areata patients. Study conclusions and caveats: On tofacitinib, scalp clonality and expanded CD8+ clones among top 100 fell significantly.

Germline values: CDR1 MNHNS, CDR2 SASEGT. This CDR3 is 13 amino acids long. V was clipped by 8 bases and J by 5 bases; unmatched bases: 9. Sequenced here: skin, sampled at week 24, from a patient treated with tofacitinib. This chain uses TRBV6-1 with TRBJ2-7; 7 nucleotides agree with TRBD1. The TCR comes from a human donor with alopecia areata. CDR3 nucleotides: TGTGCCAGCCGCCCCATTGACAGGGACGAGCAGTACTTC. This sequence encodes CASRPIDRDEQYF.